This entry describes one T cell receptor beta chain. Ten or more counts support this clonotype. Its antigen target is currently unknown. The input lacks base qualities; no much larger clone sits a single base away. The library was built by means of 5' RACE. TCRdb lists the instrument as NextSeq 500. To correct for sequencing error and PCR bias, the TCR library protocol tagged individual cDNA molecules with unique molecular identifiers. Sequencing covered both TCR alpha and beta chains, and within each sample the abundances of alpha and beta sequences were tightly co-correlated. The paper's processing steps were these. Decombinator V4 was used to annotate the V gene, J gene and CDR3 of the TCR sequences. Expanded TCRs were defined as changing significantly between any two time points under a Poisson model with p below 0.0001. TCR abundances were normalised to the total number of TCRs sequenced per sample and were expressed as counts per million. VDJdb, accessed on 1 November 2021, was searched for TCRs annotated for CMV, EBV and SARS-CoV-2, and TCRs annotated for more than one antigen were excluded. Using fastp trimming at Q25 and MiXCR clonotype assembly, TCRdb reanalyzed the public sequencing data and kept in-frame beta chains. When rows share a CDR3 protein, they turn into one entry using the most common DNA and genes. TCRdb's processing, not the study's, gives the V and J calls here. This sample is represented by 55,000 to 80,000 distinct CDR3 sequences; around 10% of them were singletons. About 5.8% of the sample belongs to the ten largest clones.

The data are from a study of early T cells in non-severe SARS-CoV-2 infection (dated by TCRdb to about 2021). As for the study more broadly: Because TCR sequencing was done on bulk RNA from unsorted whole blood, the alpha and beta chains could not be paired.

This was a case-control study nested in a cohort of healthcare workers in London, UK, who had nasopharyngeal swab PCR tests and blood samples taken every week. Healthcare workers were recruited between 23 and 31 March 2020, during the week of the UK lockdown, and were followed weekly for up to about 15 weeks. Results and caveats for the whole study, not just this receptor: VDJdb matching was skewed toward anti-spike CD8 responses and likely underestimated virus-specific expansions, missing private and CD4 specificities.

This clonotype was sampled from an adult who was a healthcare worker with PCR-confirmed SARS-CoV-2 infection or an uninfected control (not recorded which). The sample in question was whole blood, obtained at baseline.

The DNA sequence is given as TGTGCCAGCAGTTTCAGGCCTAGCGGGGTAGTGAACACCGGGGAGCTGTTTTTT. It specifies CASSFRPSGVVNTGELFF. The chain is made from TRBV6-2 or TRBV6-3 and TRBJ2-2, with TRBD2 identical over 9 junction bases. Trimming removed 4 bases from V and 1 base from J; the gene matches leave 10 bases unexplained. Via the germline V gene, CDR1 is MNHEY and CDR2 SVGEGT. From its cysteine to its phenylalanine, the CDR3 spans 18 amino acids. The read is trimmed to its CDR3 DNA, 54 bases read in frame from base 1.